This T cell receptor (beta chain) was retrieved from a study of early T cells in non-severe SARS-CoV-2 infection. TCRdb ran MiXCR on the 5' RACE reads and lists one entry per CDR3 protein. Of under 50,000 distinct CDR3 sequences in the sample, under 30% were seen once. Germline loops: CDR1 SGHVS, CDR2 FQNEAQ. V was clipped by 1 base and J by 0 bases; unmatched bases: 12. CDR3 size: 20 residues. J is TRBJ1-6 and V is TRBV7-8; TRBD1 agrees at 7 bases. The sample in question was whole blood, obtained at baseline. This clonotype was obtained from an adult who was a healthcare worker with PCR-confirmed SARS-CoV-2 infection or an uninfected control (not recorded which). The CDR3 loop is CASSLEVGTAISSYNSPLHF. CDR3 DNA sequence: TGTGCCAGCAGCTTAGAGGTCGGGACAGCGATCAGCTCCTATAATTCACCCCTCCACTTT.